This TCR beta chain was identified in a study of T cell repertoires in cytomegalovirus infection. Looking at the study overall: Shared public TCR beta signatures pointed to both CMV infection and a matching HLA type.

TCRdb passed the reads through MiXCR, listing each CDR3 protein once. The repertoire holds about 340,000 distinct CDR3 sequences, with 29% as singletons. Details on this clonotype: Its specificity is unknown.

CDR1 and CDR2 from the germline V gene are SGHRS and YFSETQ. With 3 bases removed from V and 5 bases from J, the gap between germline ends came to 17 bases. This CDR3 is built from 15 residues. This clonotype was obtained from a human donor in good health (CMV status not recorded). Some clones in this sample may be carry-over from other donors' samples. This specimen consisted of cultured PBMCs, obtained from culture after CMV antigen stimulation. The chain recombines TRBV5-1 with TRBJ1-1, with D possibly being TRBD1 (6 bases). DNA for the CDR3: TGCGCCAGCAGCTCTAAACAGGGATTATCGACTGAAGCTTTCTTT. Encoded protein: CASSSKQGLSTEAFF. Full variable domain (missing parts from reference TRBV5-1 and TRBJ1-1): KAGVTQTPRYLIKTRGQQVTLSCSPISGHRSVSWYQQTPGQGLQFLFEYFSETQRNKGNFPGRFSGRQFSNSRSEMNVSTLELGDSALYLCASSSKQGLSTEAFFGQGTRLTVV.